Ten or more counts support the clone carrying this TCR beta chain. The sample belongs to a study of T-cell reconstitution after alpha-beta-depleted transplantation in children. A TCRbeta library incorporating unique molecular identifiers was prepared. TCRdb re-called the PCR reads through MiXCR, storing one row per CDR3 protein. This sample has about 410,000 distinct CDR3 sequences; approximately 20% occur once, and the top ten carry less than 4.5%. The clonotype comes from a human donor who donated a stem cell graft to a child with acute myeloid leukemia. The sample was PBMCs from the stem cell graft donor, taken from the stem cell graft.

For the CDR3, the DNA is TGCAGCGTTAGACAGCCACTGCTCGATACGCAGTATTTT. Protein: CSVRQPLLDTQYF. This chain joins TRBV29-1 and TRBJ2-3; TRBD1 might be the D (5 bases). The CDR3 spans 13 residues. V lost 5 bases to trimming and J lost 6 bases, with 15 bases between them. Germline values: CDR1 SQVTM, CDR2 ANQGSEA.